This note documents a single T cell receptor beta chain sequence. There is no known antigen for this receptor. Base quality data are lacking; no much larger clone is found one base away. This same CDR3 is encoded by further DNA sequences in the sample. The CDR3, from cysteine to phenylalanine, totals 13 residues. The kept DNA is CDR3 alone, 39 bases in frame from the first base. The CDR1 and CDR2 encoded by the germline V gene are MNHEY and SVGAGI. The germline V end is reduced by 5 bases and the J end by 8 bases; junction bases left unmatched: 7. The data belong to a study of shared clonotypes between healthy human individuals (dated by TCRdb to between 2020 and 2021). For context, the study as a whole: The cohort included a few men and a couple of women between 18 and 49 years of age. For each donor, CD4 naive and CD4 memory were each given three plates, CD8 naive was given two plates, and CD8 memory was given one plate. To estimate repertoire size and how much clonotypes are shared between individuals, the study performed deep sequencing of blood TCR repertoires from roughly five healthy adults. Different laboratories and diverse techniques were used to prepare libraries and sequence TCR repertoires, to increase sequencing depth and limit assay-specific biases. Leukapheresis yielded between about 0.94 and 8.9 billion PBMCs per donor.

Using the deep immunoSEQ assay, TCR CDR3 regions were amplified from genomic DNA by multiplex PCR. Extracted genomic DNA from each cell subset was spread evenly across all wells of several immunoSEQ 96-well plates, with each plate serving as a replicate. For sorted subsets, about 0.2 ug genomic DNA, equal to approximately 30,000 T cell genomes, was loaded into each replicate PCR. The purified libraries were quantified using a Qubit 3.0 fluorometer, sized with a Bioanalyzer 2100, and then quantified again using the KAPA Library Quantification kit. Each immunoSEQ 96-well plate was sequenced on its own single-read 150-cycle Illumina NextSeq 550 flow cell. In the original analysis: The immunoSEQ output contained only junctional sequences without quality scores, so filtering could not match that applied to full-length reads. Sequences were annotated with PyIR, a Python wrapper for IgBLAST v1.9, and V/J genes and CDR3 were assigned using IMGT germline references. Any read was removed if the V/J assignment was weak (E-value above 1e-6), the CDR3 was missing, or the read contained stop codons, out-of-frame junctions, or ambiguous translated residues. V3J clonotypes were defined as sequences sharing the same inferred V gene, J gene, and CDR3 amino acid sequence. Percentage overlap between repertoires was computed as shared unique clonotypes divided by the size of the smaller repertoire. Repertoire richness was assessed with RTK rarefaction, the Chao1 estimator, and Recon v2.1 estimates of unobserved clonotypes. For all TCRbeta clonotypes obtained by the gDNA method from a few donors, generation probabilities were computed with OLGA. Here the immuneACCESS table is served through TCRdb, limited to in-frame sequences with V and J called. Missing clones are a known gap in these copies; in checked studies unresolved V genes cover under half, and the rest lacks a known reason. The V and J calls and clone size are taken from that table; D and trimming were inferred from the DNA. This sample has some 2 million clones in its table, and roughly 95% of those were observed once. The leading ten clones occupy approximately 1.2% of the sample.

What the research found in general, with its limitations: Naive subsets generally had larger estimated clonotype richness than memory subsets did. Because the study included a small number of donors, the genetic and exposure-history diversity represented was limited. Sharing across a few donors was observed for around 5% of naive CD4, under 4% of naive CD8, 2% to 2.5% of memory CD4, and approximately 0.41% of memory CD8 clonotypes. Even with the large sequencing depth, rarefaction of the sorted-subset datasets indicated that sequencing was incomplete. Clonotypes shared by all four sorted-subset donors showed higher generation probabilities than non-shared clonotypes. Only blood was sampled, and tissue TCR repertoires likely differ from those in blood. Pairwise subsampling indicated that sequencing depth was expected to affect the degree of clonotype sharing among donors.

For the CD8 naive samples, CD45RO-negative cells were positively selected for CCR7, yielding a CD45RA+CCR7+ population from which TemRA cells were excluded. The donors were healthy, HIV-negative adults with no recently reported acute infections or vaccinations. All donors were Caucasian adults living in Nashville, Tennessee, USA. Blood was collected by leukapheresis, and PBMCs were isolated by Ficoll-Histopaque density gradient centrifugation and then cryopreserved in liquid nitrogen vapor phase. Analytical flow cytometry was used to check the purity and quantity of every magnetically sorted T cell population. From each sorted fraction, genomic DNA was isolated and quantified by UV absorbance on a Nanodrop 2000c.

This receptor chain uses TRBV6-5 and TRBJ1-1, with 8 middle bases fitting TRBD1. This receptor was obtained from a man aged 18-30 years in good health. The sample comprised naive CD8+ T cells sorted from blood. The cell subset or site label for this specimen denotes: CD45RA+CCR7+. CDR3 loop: CASSPNRGTEAFF. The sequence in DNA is TGTGCCAGCAGTCCGAACAGGGGGACAGAAGCTTTCTTT.